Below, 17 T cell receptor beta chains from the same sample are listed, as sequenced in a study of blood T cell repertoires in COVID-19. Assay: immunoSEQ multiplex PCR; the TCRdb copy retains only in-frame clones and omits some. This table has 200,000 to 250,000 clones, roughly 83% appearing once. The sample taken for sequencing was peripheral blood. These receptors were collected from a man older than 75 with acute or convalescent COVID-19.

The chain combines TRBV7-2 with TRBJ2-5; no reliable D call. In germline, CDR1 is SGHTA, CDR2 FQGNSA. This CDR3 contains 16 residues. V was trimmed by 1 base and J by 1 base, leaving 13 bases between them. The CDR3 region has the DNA TGTGCCAGCAGCTTAGATAGACCGAGGTCCCAAGAGACCCAGTACTTC. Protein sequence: CASSLDRPRSQETQYF.

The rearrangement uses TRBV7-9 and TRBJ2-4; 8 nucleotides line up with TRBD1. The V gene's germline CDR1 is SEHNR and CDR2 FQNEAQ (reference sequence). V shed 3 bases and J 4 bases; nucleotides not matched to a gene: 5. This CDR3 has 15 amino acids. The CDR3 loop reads CASSFQGAIKNIQYF. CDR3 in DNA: TGTGCCAGCAGCTTTCAGGGGGCGATAAAAAACATTCAGTACTTC.

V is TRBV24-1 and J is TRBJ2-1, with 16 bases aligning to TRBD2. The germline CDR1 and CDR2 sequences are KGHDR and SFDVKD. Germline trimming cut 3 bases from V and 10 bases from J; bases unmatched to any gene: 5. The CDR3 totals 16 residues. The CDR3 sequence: CATSDPGLAGGSEQFF. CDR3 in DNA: TGTGCCACCAGTGATCCGGGACTAGCGGGGGGGAGCGAGCAGTTCTTC.

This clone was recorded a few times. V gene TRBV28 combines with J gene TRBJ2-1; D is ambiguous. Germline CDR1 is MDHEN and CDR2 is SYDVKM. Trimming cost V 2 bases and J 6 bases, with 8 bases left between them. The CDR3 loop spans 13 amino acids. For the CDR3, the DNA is TGTGCCAGCAGTTTAATTCCCTCCAATGAGCAGTTCTTC. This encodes CASSLIPSNEQFF. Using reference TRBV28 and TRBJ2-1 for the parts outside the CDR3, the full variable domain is DVKVTQSSRYLVKRTGEKVFLECVQDMDHENMFWYRQDPGLGLRLIYFSYDVKMKEKGDIPEGYSVSREKKERFSLILESASTNQTSMYLCASSLIPSNEQFFGPGTRLTVL.

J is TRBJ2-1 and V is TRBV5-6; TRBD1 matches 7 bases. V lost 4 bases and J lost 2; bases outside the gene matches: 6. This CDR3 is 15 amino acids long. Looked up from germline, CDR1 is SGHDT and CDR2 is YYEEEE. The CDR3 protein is CASSPTGEAYNEQFF. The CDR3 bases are TGTGCCAGCAGCCCCACAGGGGAAGCCTACAATGAGCAGTTCTTC.

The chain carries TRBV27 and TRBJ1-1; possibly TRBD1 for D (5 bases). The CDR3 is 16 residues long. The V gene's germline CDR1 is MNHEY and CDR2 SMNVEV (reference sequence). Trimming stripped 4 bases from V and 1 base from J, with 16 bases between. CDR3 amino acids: CASSSLEVGPNTEAFF. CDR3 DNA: TGTGCCAGCAGTTCCCTCGAGGTGGGGCCGAACACTGAAGCTTTCTTT.

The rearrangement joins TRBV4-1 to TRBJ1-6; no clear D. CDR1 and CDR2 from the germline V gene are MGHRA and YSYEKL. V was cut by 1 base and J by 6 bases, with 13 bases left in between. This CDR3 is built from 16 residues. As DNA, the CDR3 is TGCGCCAGCAGCCAAGTGGCGGCTACACCTAATTCACCCCTCCACTTT. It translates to CASSQVAATPNSPLHF.

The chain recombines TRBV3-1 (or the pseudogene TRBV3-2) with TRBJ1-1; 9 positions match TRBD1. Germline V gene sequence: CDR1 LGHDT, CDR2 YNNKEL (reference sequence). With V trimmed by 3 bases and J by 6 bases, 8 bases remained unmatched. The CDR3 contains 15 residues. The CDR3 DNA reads TGTGCCAGCAGCCATTCCGGACAGGGGCAAGCTGAAGCTTTCTTT. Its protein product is CASSHSGQGQAEAFF.

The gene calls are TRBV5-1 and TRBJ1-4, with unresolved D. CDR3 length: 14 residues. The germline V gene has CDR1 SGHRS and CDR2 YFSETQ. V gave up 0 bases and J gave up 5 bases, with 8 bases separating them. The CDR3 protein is CASSLGRQNEKLFF. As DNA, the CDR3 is TGCGCCAGCAGCTTGGGGCGGCAGAATGAAAAACTGTTTTTT.

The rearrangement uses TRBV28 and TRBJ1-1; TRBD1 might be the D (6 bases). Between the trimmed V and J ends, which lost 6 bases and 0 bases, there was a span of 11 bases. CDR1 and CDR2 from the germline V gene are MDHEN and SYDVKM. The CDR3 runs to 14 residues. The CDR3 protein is CASRAGTLNTEAFF. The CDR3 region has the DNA TGTGCCAGCAGGGCCGGGACATTGAACACTGAAGCTTTCTTT. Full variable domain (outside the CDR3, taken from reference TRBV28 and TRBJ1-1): DVKVTQSSRYLVKRTGEKVFLECVQDMDHENMFWYRQDPGLGLRLIYFSYDVKMKEKGDIPEGYSVSREKKERFSLILESASTNQTSMYLCASRAGTLNTEAFFGQGTRLTVV.

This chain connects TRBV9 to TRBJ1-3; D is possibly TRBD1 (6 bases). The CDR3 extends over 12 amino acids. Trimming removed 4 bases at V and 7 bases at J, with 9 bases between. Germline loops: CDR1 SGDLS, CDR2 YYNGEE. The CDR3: CASSTTGNTIYF. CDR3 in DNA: TGTGCCAGCAGCACCACAGGGAACACCATATATTTT.

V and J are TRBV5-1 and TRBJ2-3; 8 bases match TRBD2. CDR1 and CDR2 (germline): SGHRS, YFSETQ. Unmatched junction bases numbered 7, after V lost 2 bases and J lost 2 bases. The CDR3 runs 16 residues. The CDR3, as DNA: TGCGCCAGCAGCTTTCGAGCGGGAGACCTCACAGATACGCAGTATTTT. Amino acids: CASSFRAGDLTDTQYF.

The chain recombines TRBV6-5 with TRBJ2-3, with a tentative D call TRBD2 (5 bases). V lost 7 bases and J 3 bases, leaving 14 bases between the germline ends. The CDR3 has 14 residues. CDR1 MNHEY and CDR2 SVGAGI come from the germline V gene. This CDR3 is CASTMRVKTDTQYF. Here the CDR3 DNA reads TGTGCCAGCACGATGAGGGTTAAAACAGATACGCAGTATTTT.

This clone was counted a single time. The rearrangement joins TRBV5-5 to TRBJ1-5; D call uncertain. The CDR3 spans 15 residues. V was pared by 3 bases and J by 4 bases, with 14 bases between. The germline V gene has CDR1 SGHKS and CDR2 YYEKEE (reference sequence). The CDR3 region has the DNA TGTGCCAGCAGCTCCACTGACAACCGTAATCAGCCCCAGCATTTT. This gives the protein CASSSTDNRNQPQHF.

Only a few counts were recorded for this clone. The CDR3 region has the DNA TGTGCCAGCTCACCACCGGTCTCGCTCGGCTATGGCTACACCTTC. Protein: CASSPPVSLGYGYTF. The V and J genes are TRBV18 and TRBJ1-2; D is uncertain. CDR1 and CDR2 from the germline V gene are KGHSH and LQKENI. The CDR3 sequence is 15 residues long. The V gene lost 0 bases and the J gene lost 4 bases, with 12 bases spanning the gap.

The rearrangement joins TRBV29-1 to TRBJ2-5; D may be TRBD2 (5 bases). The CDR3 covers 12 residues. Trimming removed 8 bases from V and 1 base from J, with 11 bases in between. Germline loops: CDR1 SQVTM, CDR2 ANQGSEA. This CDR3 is CSFGILQETQYF. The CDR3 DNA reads TGCAGCTTCGGGATACTCCAAGAGACCCAGTACTTC.

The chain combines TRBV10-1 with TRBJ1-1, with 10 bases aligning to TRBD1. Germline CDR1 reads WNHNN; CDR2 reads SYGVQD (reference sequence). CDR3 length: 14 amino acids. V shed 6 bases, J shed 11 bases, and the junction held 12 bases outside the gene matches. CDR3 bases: TGCGCCAGCAGCGAGACAGGGGGCGCGGATGGGGCTTTCTTT. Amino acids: CASSETGGADGAFF.